These 31 T cell receptor beta chains were sequenced from one sample in a study of siplizumab effects on memory and regulatory T cells. Sequenced by immunoSEQ multiplex PCR; TCRdb stores in-frame clones only, minus some. Here the sample spans around 100,000 clones, approximately 94% being singletons. The sample consisted of non-Treg CD4+ T cells sorted from blood. The source is a human donor in good health.

The genes are TRBV19 and TRBJ1-5, with D maybe TRBD1 (5 bases). CDR3 length: 15 residues. The V end was cut by 3 bases, the J end by 0 bases, with 9 bases between. CDR1 LNHDA and CDR2 SQIVND come from the germline V gene (reference sequence). The CDR3 is CASSIGGYSNQPQHF. In DNA form, the CDR3 reads TGTGCCAGTAGTATTGGGGGTTATAGCAATCAGCCCCAGCATTTT.

The chain carries TRBV28 and TRBJ2-3; 9 bases map to TRBD1. CDR1 is MDHEN, CDR2 SYDVKM, per germline. The CDR3 is 15 residues long. With 8 bases clipped from V and 4 bases from J, the junction kept 10 bases outside the gene matches. This chain's CDR3 is CASVGGGQGADTQYF. CDR3 bases: TGTGCCAGCGTGGGCGGGGGACAGGGCGCAGATACGCAGTATTTT.

The chain employs TRBV29-1 and TRBJ1-6; no firm D call. Germline V CDR1 and CDR2: SQVTM, ANQGSEA. V shed 4 bases and J shed 5 bases, with 9 bases lying between them. There are 13 residues in the CDR3. The chain's CDR3 is CSVGQSNNSPLHF. CDR3 bases: TGCAGCGTTGGGCAGTCAAATAATTCACCCCTCCACTTT.

The chain carries TRBV30 and TRBJ2-7; 7 nucleotides align to TRBD1. Germline CDR1 reads GTSNPN; CDR2 reads SVGIG (reference sequence). The CDR3 consists of 15 residues. J gave up 5 bases and V 0 bases, and 10 bases lay outside the gene matches. The chain's CDR3 is CAWSVPTGAIDEQYF. The CDR3 coding sequence is TGTGCCTGGAGTGTACCAACAGGGGCCATCGACGAGCAGTACTTC.

The chain combines TRBV27 with TRBJ2-2; D is possibly TRBD2 (6 bases). V lost 2 bases and J 1 base, leaving 8 bases between the germline ends. The CDR3 runs 15 residues. Germline loops: CDR1 MNHEY, CDR2 SMNVEV (reference sequence). CDR3 loop: CASSLRGRNTGELFF. CDR3 nucleotides: TGTGCCAGCAGTTTACGGGGGAGGAACACCGGGGAGCTGTTTTTT.

J is TRBJ2-7 and V is TRBV25-1; D is uncertain. CDR1 and CDR2 (germline): MGHDK, SYGVNS. V gave up 4 bases and J gave up 7 bases, with 23 bases separating them. The CDR3 runs 16 residues. The CDR3 DNA is TGTGCCAGCAGTGCCTTCGAAGGGATCCCCCGCGTTGAGCAGTACTTC. Translating gives CASSAFEGIPRVEQYF.

The chain links TRBV5-1 to TRBJ1-1, with 7 bases matching TRBD1. Germline trimming cut 5 bases from V and 1 base from J; bases unmatched to any gene: 2. This CDR3 is 13 amino acids long. Looked up from germline, CDR1 is SGHRS and CDR2 is YFSETQ. The CDR3 bases are TGCGCCAGCAGGGGACAGCCGAACACTGAAGCTTTCTTT. Translated: CASRGQPNTEAFF.

The V and J genes are TRBV15 and TRBJ2-3, with 8 positions matching TRBD2. The V gene end was trimmed by 3 bases and the J gene end by 3 bases; junction bases not matched to a gene: 5. The germline gives CDR1 LNHNV, CDR2 YYDKDF (reference sequence). The CDR3 sequence is 15 residues long. The DNA of the CDR3 is TGTGCCACCAGCAGCGGCGGGAGGCGGACAGATACGCAGTATTTT. The encoded protein is CATSSGGRRTDTQYF.

The gene calls are TRBV13 and TRBJ2-2; the D gene could be TRBD1 or TRBD2 (5 bases each). V was pared by 8 bases and J by 3 bases, with 10 bases between. Germline-derived CDR1 and CDR2 are PRHDT and FYEKMQ (reference sequence). CDR3 length equals 13 residues. The CDR3: CASARGDTGELFF. CDR3 nucleotides: TGTGCCAGCGCGAGAGGGGACACCGGGGAGCTGTTTTTT.

CDR3 sequence (DNA): TGTGCCAGCAGTTCCTTTACACAACGGACTAGCGGGAGTATGGGGTTGTCCAAAAACATTCAGTACTTC. It is translated as CASSSFTQRTSGSMGLSKNIQYF. The chain combines TRBV28 with TRBJ2-4, with 13 bases that match TRBD2. V lost 4 bases to trimming and J lost 2 bases; unmatched junction nucleotides: 23. Germline CDR1 and CDR2: MDHEN and SYDVKM. The CDR3 is 23 residues long.

The chain carries TRBV5-1 and TRBJ2-7, with 7 positions matching TRBD1. The V segment lost 0 bases and the J segment 3 bases; nucleotides outside the gene matches: 6. The CDR3 sequence is 15 residues long. Germline CDR1 reads SGHRS; CDR2 reads YFSETQ. The CDR3 DNA is TGCGCCAGCAGCTTGGACGGGACAGACCACTACGAGCAGTACTTC. It is translated as CASSLDGTDHYEQYF.

This clone was observed a single time. The chain employs TRBV29-1 and TRBJ2-1; D assignment may be TRBD1 or TRBD2 (5 bases each). V was trimmed by 5 bases and J by 9 bases, leaving 23 bases between them. This CDR3 is built from 15 residues. From germline, CDR1 is SQVTM and CDR2 ANQGSEA. This CDR3 is CSVFRGALRSGEQFF. The CDR3 coding sequence is TGCAGCGTTTTTCGAGGGGCCCTTCGGTCCGGTGAGCAGTTCTTC.

This chain uses TRBV27 with TRBJ2-5; the D gene is possibly TRBD1 (6 bases). The germline V gene encodes CDR1 MNHEY and CDR2 SMNVEV (reference sequence). Trimming left V 6 bases short and J 5 bases short, with 16 bases between. CDR3 length: 14 residues. In DNA, the CDR3 is TGTGCCAGCAGGGAACAGGGTCAAAGGGAGACCCAGTACTTC. Translating gives CASREQGQRETQYF.

This sequence joins TRBV19 and TRBJ2-7; a possible D gene is TRBD2 (5 bases). Germline V gene lookup returns CDR1 LNHDA and CDR2 SQIVND (reference sequence). V was trimmed by 3 bases and J by 0 bases, leaving 9 bases between them. CDR3 size: 14 residues. The CDR3 sequence is CASSIGGLSYEQYF. CDR3 DNA: TGTGCCAGTAGTATCGGCGGACTCTCCTACGAGCAGTACTTC.

The V gene is TRBV7-2, the J gene TRBJ2-7; D uncertain. Germline-derived CDR1 and CDR2 are SGHTA and FQGNSA. With 5 bases removed from V and 3 bases from J, the gap between germline ends came to 11 bases. This CDR3 contains 13 residues. The CDR3 bases are TGTGCCAGCAGCCTGACAAACAACTACGAGCAGTACTTC. Translating it yields CASSLTNNYEQYF.

The V call is TRBV11-2, the J call TRBJ1-1; possible D gene TRBD1, 5 bases. Germline V CDR1 and CDR2: SGHAT, FQNNGV. The CDR3 has 14 residues. V was trimmed by 1 base and J by 3 bases, leaving 9 bases between them. In DNA form, the CDR3 reads TGTGCCAGCAGCTTAGCCGGGGGGTACACTGAAGCTTTCTTT. The encoded protein is CASSLAGGYTEAFF.

The genes are TRBV7-3 and TRBJ2-3; 7 bases match TRBD1. The J segment lost 1 base and the V segment lost 2 bases, leaving 0 bases of the junction unmatched. Germline CDR1 SGHTA, CDR2 FQGTGA. The CDR3 runs to 14 residues. The CDR3 here is CASSLQGGTDTQYF. As DNA, the CDR3 is TGTGCCAGCAGCTTACAGGGGGGCACAGATACGCAGTATTTT.

This chain uses TRBV4-1 with TRBJ1-4; D is ambiguous. V shed 1 base and J shed 0 bases, with 15 bases lying between them. The CDR3 is made up of 18 amino acids. Looked up from germline, CDR1 is MGHRA and CDR2 is YSYEKL. CDR3 amino acids: CASSQGDLSETTNEKLFF. In nucleotides, the CDR3 is TGCGCCAGCAGCCAAGGTGACCTGTCGGAGACAACTAATGAAAAACTGTTTTTT.

This clone has just one count. The chain employs TRBV19 and TRBJ1-3, with D hard to call. This CDR3 has 13 residues. Germline values: CDR1 LNHDA, CDR2 SQIVND (reference sequence). V was trimmed by 5 bases and J by 1 base, leaving 6 bases between them. Written as DNA, the CDR3 is TGTGCCAGTAGTTTGGGATCTGGAAACACCATATATTTT. Encoded protein: CASSLGSGNTIYF.

This sequence joins TRBV18 and TRBJ2-3; the D is unclear. Germline CDR1 reads KGHSH; CDR2 reads LQKENI. Trimming cost V 3 bases and J 6 bases, with 10 bases left between them. The CDR3 runs to 13 residues. In nucleotides, the CDR3 is TGTGCCAGCTCACCGCCCTCCTGGGATACGCAGTATTTT. Translation: CASSPPSWDTQYF.

The chain couples TRBV18 to TRBJ2-5, with unresolved D. V was pared by 0 bases and J by 1 base, with 9 bases between. This CDR3 region has 15 residues. Germline values: CDR1 KGHSH, CDR2 LQKENI. The CDR3: CASSPPEGVQETQYF. Here the CDR3 DNA reads TGTGCCAGCTCACCACCCGAAGGTGTCCAAGAGACCCAGTACTTC.

V and J are TRBV14 and TRBJ2-1; TRBD2 agrees at 8 bases. The V segment lost 5 bases and the J segment 12 bases; nucleotides outside the gene matches: 12. The CDR3 has 14 residues. CDR1 is SGHDN, CDR2 FVKESK, per germline. The CDR3 nucleotides read TGTGCCAGCAGCGATCTAGCGGGTCTCGGTTGGCAGTTCTTC. It encodes CASSDLAGLGWQFF.

V is TRBV11-2 and J is TRBJ1-1; 7 bases align to TRBD1. CDR3 length: 15 amino acids. Germline assignment: CDR1 SGHAT and CDR2 FQNNGV. Unmatched junction bases numbered 6, after V lost 4 bases and J lost 1 base. The CDR3 sequence: CASSSPAGGNTEAFF. The CDR3 DNA is TGTGCCAGCAGCTCCCCGGCAGGGGGGAACACTGAAGCTTTCTTT.

This clone was observed once. The chain links TRBV5-1 to TRBJ2-1; 10 nucleotides align to TRBD2. Per the germline V gene, CDR1 is SGHRS and CDR2 is YFSETQ. The J segment lost 2 bases and the V segment lost 1 base, leaving 0 bases of the junction unmatched. The CDR3 loop spans 15 amino acids. Written as DNA, the CDR3 is TGCGCCAGCAGCTTGACTAGCGGGACCTACAATGAGCAGTTCTTC. Translating gives CASSLTSGTYNEQFF.

There are a few counts of this clone. J is TRBJ1-1 and V is TRBV4-1; D call uncertain. The length of the CDR3 is 16 residues. Trimming cost V 1 base and J 10 bases, with 22 bases left between them. Germline V gene data show CDR1 as MGHRA and CDR2 as YSYEKL. The CDR3 bases are TGCGCCAGCAGCCAAGCCCTGACCCTAGAGGAAGAAGGAGCTTTCTTT. It encodes CASSQALTLEEEGAFF.

The chain's CDR3 is CASSLETGGVGYTF. The CDR3 nucleotides are TGTGCCAGCAGCTTAGAAACAGGGGGCGTAGGCTACACCTTC. The genes are TRBV7-9 and TRBJ1-2; TRBD1 matches 9 bases. There are 14 residues in the CDR3. Germline V lookup: CDR1 SEHNR, CDR2 FQNEAQ (reference sequence). The junction had 5 bases not matched to a gene; V was cut back by 1 base and J by 8 bases.

This chain links TRBV5-1 with TRBJ2-2, with D unclear. The CDR3 consists of 15 residues. Trimming removed 3 bases at V and 0 bases at J, with 9 bases between. Germline V lookup: CDR1 SGHRS, CDR2 YFSETQ. CDR3 in DNA: TGCGCCAGCAGCTCGACTGAGACGAACACCGGGGAGCTGTTTTTT. Translating gives CASSSTETNTGELFF. The whole variable domain, remainder taken from reference TRBV5-1 and TRBJ2-2, is KAGVTQTPRYLIKTRGQQVTLSCSPISGHRSVSWYQQTPGQGLQFLFEYFSETQRNKGNFPGRFSGRQFSNSRSEMNVSTLELGDSALYLCASSSTETNTGELFFGEGSRLTVL.

J is TRBJ1-4 and V is TRBV18, with 7 bases aligning to TRBD1. After removal of 4 bases from V and 3 bases from J, the junction contained 5 bases not matched to a gene. Germline loops: CDR1 KGHSH, CDR2 LQKENI. The CDR3 runs 15 residues. The CDR3 reads CASSQTGSPNEKLFF. CDR3 DNA sequence: TGTGCCAGCTCACAGACAGGGAGCCCTAATGAAAAACTGTTTTTT.

The rearrangement joins TRBV7-9 to TRBJ1-2; 11 nucleotides line up with TRBD1. The V gene end was trimmed by 5 bases and the J gene end by 3 bases; junction bases not matched to a gene: 5. Germline lookup yields CDR1 SEHNR and CDR2 FQNEAQ (reference sequence). This CDR3 comprises 15 residues. This CDR3 is CASSLGQGADYGYTF. CDR3 coding DNA: TGTGCCAGCAGCCTAGGACAGGGGGCAGACTATGGCTACACCTTC.

Of note for this clone: Other DNA sequences in the sample encode the same CDR3. The V and J genes are TRBV6-5 and TRBJ2-1, with a possible D match to TRBD2 (6 bases). The length of the CDR3 is 15 residues. Germline values: CDR1 MNHEY, CDR2 SVGAGI. V lost 2 bases and J 0 bases, leaving 8 bases between the germline ends. The CDR3 DNA follows: TGTGCCAGCAGTTACGGGGGGAGCTCCTACAATGAGCAGTTCTTC. As protein: CASSYGGSSYNEQFF.

The J gene is TRBJ2-5, the V gene TRBV19; perhaps TRBD2 as D (5 bases). Germline V CDR1 and CDR2: LNHDA, SQIVND (reference sequence). This CDR3 spans 12 amino acids. V was cut by 10 bases and J by 4 bases, with 13 bases left in between. CDR3 bases: TGTGCCACCGGCGGGCCGGGAGAGACCCAGTACTTC. Translated: CATGGPGETQYF.